A selection of T cell receptor beta chains follows, all from one sample in a study of T cell responses to AZD1222 COVID-19 vaccine. Method: immunoSEQ multiplex PCR; TCRdb's copy keeps in-frame clones and lacks some. The table records about 150,000 clones, 90% to 95% of them present only once. Sequences were derived from peripheral blood, sampled 28 days after the second AZD1222 dose. The receptors here all came from an adult who received the AZD1222 COVID-19 vaccine. CDR3s leave out the opening cysteine and the closing phenylalanine or tryptophan.

v_call: TRBV7-3; j_call: TRBJ2-1; cdr3_aa: ASSPQHTKSNEQF
v_call: TRBV5-1; j_call: TRBJ2-5; cdr3_aa: ASRVGVAAETQY
v_call: TRBV7-8; j_call: TRBJ1-1; cdr3_aa: ASSLVTVVTEAF
v_call: TRBV4-1; j_call: TRBJ2-1; cdr3_aa: ASSQDLIRGSYNEQF
v_call: TRBV12-3/TRBV12-4; j_call: TRBJ2-7; cdr3_aa: ASSYNVYEQY
v_call: TRBV9; j_call: TRBJ1-1; cdr3_aa: ASSVEVDGATEAF
v_call: TRBV5-4; j_call: TRBJ2-7; cdr3_aa: ASSLERGREQY
v_call: TRBV30; j_call: TRBJ2-3; cdr3_aa: ASDRDTDTQY
v_call: TRBV5-4; j_call: TRBJ2-3; cdr3_aa: ASSSSLTSPGGDTQY
v_call: TRBV7-3; j_call: TRBJ2-1; cdr3_aa: ASSPGLAGDNEQF
v_call: TRBV5-1; j_call: TRBJ2-1; cdr3_aa: ASRGSGRALNEQF
v_call: TRBV15; j_call: TRBJ2-6; cdr3_aa: ATSRDGAGANVLT
v_call: TRBV6-5; j_call: TRBJ2-7; cdr3_aa: ASSYEAKKY
v_call: TRBV4-1; j_call: TRBJ1-4; cdr3_aa: ASTFGTGGYVATNEKLF
v_call: TRBV5-4; j_call: TRBJ2-7; cdr3_aa: ASSNSGSGEQY
v_call: TRBV3-1/TRBV3-2; j_call: TRBJ1-6; cdr3_aa: ASSQGYRGPLH
v_call: TRBV9; j_call: TRBJ2-1; cdr3_aa: ASSVGAGANNEQF
v_call: TRBV9; j_call: TRBJ2-3; cdr3_aa: ASSVGGAGSTDTQY
v_call: TRBV5-5; j_call: TRBJ2-5; cdr3_aa: ASSPLGGKGKETQY
v_call: TRBV6-5; j_call: TRBJ1-5; cdr3_aa: ASGPPGGPQH
v_call: TRBV4-3; j_call: TRBJ2-7; cdr3_aa: ASSQDGGGSFTEQY
v_call: TRBV27; j_call: TRBJ1-1; cdr3_aa: ASSLSTGYTEAF
v_call: TRBV5-1; j_call: TRBJ1-1; cdr3_aa: ASSLEGMNTEAF
v_call: TRBV7-9; j_call: TRBJ2-5; cdr3_aa: ASSTGLHPEETQY
v_call: TRBV30; j_call: TRBJ2-7; cdr3_aa: AWSLGGEQY
v_call: TRBV18; j_call: TRBJ2-3; cdr3_aa: ASSSPVDTQY
v_call: TRBV5-4; j_call: TRBJ2-2; cdr3_aa: ASSSGRREGTGELF
v_call: TRBV2; j_call: TRBJ1-5; cdr3_aa: ASTDQGISNQPQH
v_call: TRBV6-4; j_call: TRBJ2-1; cdr3_aa: ASSDSGRGEQF
v_call: TRBV11-3; j_call: TRBJ2-1; cdr3_aa: ASSFQGDSNEQF
v_call: TRBV4-1; j_call: TRBJ1-3; cdr3_aa: ASSQFAFSGNTIY
v_call: TRBV5-1; j_call: TRBJ2-1; cdr3_aa: ASSLATDEQF
v_call: TRBV7-2; j_call: TRBJ1-2; cdr3_aa: ASSLDNPRGYT
v_call: TRBV29-1; j_call: TRBJ2-5; cdr3_aa: SVGGPGDGETQY
v_call: TRBV12-3/TRBV12-4; j_call: TRBJ1-6; cdr3_aa: ASSFTGNSPLH
v_call: TRBV15; j_call: TRBJ1-6; cdr3_aa: ATSRDTNSPLH
v_call: TRBV6-5; j_call: TRBJ2-7; cdr3_aa: ASSYGKGRIYEQY
v_call: TRBV19; j_call: TRBJ1-4; cdr3_aa: ASSIQGTMLEKLF
v_call: TRBV7-2; j_call: TRBJ2-7; cdr3_aa: ASSLDFRGEQY
v_call: TRBV29-1; j_call: TRBJ2-2; cdr3_aa: SVGQGVGTGELF
v_call: TRBV5-5; j_call: TRBJ1-5; cdr3_aa: ASSRQGLLDQPQH
v_call: TRBV6-5; j_call: TRBJ2-7; cdr3_aa: ASSYGLSSYEQY
v_call: TRBV3-1/TRBV3-2; j_call: TRBJ2-3; cdr3_aa: ARGGPPEDTQY
v_call: TRBV5-1; j_call: TRBJ2-2; cdr3_aa: ASSLAATPNGELF
v_call: TRBV5-1; j_call: TRBJ1-2; cdr3_aa: ASRPGQPGDGYT
v_call: TRBV19; j_call: TRBJ1-4; cdr3_aa: ASSPRQGAEKLF
v_call: TRBV4-1; j_call: TRBJ1-5; cdr3_aa: ASSQGGPTDQPQH
v_call: TRBV11-2; j_call: TRBJ1-6; cdr3_aa: ASSPQGGVNRSPLH
v_call: TRBV30; j_call: TRBJ2-7; cdr3_aa: AWSVNGRSTYEQY
v_call: TRBV6-5; j_call: TRBJ2-3; cdr3_aa: ASTLKGLSTDTQY
v_call: TRBV5-4; j_call: TRBJ1-3; cdr3_aa: ASSLAGTGTGNTIY
v_call: TRBV7-9; j_call: TRBJ2-2; cdr3_aa: ASSTPGRTGELF